The sequence of this T cell receptor (beta chain) was determined in a study of Ad26.COV2.S vaccination and SARS-CoV-2 variants. Study as a whole: This donor came from the COV1001 trial of Ad26.COV2.S. In the study, Ad26.COV2.S was injected intramuscularly once, or twice 56 days apart.

Using immunoSEQ multiplex PCR, the repertoire was profiled, and TCRdb retains in-frame clones only, with some absent. The sample holds about 440,000 clones, roughly nine tenths seen once. The CDR3 sequence is 15 residues long. Germline CDR1 SGHNT, CDR2 YYREEE (reference sequence). V gave up 4 bases and J gave up 5 bases; unmatched junction bases: 11. Notes on this clone: Its target is unknown.

Treatment specified: approximately 18 received Ad26.COV2.S at low or high dose, single or two shots; 5 received placebo; per-sample allocation not given. Following the first vaccine or placebo injection, samples were taken on day 63. An Ad26 vector was used to express Wuhan-strain SARS-CoV-2 spike as the vaccine. General study points: TCR breadth and depth analyses may have underestimated total T cell responses.

The chain employs TRBV5-4 and TRBJ1-1, with TRBD1 identical over 7 bases. Sequenced here: peripheral blood, sampled in a trial of Ad26.COV2.S vaccine versus placebo. This receptor was taken from a person between 18 and 65 years old who received the Ad26.COV2.S COVID-19 vaccine or a placebo. Written as DNA, the CDR3 is TGTGCCAGCAGCCCTGTTAGACAGGGCTCGACTGAAGCTTTCTTT. Residues: CASSPVRQGSTEAFF.